The entry below describes one T cell receptor (beta chain). Its antigen remains unidentified. Qualities for individual bases were not recorded, and no much larger clone is one base off. In Seattle, one collaborating source enrolled patients while the infection was active and tracked those patients longitudinally over the course of disease. The collaborating institutions used their own protocols to collect whole blood in K2EDTA tubes. For TCRbeta analysis, collaborator samples were shipped as frozen whole blood, as isolated PBMCs, or as DNA extracted from either sample type. These data belong to a study of blood T cell repertoires in COVID-19 (dated by TCRdb to 2018 to 2021). Context from the whole study: Samples from collaborators originated in the United States, Italy and Spain and spanned both the acute and convalescent phases of COVID-19. The material from the prospective study consisted of cDNA or gDNA derived from T cells, B-cell-depleted T cells, or PBMCs. Subjects who had been exposed to COVID-19, were actively infected with it, or had recovered from it provided the deeply sampled blood TCRbeta repertoires that made up the dataset. The repertoires were made available in a free public database intended to serve as a resource for research on the immune response to SARS-CoV-2. Samples came from the ongoing ImmuneRACE study (first 160 participants) plus 1,254 subjects from 6 global collaborators. The sample metadata nearly always contained a de-identified subject ID, COVID-19 status, age in years and sex. Where HLA class I and class II types were available, the types were taken from metadata supplied by the sample provider, not from assay-based typing.

Summary of the overall study and its limitations: How much clinical and demographic metadata was included differed by source and by participant, and the metadata was provided uncurated.

TCRbeta CDR3 regions were amplified from genomic DNA by means of the immunoSEQ Assay, a bias-controlled multiplex PCR. Turning to the authors' computational methods: The number of nucleated cells in each sample was estimated from the amplification of reference gene primers within the assay. To quantify the absolute abundance of each unique TCRbeta CDR3 rearrangement, sequence reads were collapsed and filtered. Productive Simpson clonality was computed per sample as the square root of Simpson's diversity index over productive rearrangements. TCRdb's version of the immuneACCESS table is confined to in-frame rearrangements and falls short of the full clone set. An unresolved V gene accounts for under half of the shortfall where checked; the remainder is of unknown origin. That table gives V, J and clone size, and the DNA gave D and trimming. For this sample the table gives 410,000 or so clones, of which over 75% were detected only once. The top ten hold approximately 1.5% of the sample.

The CDR3 covers 17 residues, taking in both the cysteine and the phenylalanine. The only DNA kept is the CDR3, 51 bases in frame from the first base. V ends up 5 bases short and J 3 bases short, with an unmatched junction base count of 10. CDR1 MNHNY and CDR2 SVGAGI were looked up in the germline V gene (reference sequence). The chain is encoded by TRBV6-6 joined to TRBJ2-3, and TRBD2 matches 11 of the central bases. Sequenced sample: peripheral blood. The sequence was obtained from a woman between 40 and 50 years old with COVID-19, enrolled during active disease. The DNA is TGTGCCAGCAGTCGTGACTCGACTAGCGGGGTAACAGATACGCAGTATTTT. Translated, it gives CASSRDSTSGVTDTQYF.